The 21 T cell receptor beta chains reported below all come from one sample, sequenced in a study of tumor and adjacent non-tumor tissue in lung cancer. No cell sorting was done before RNA was extracted from the tissue. TCRbeta libraries were built with three rounds of nested PCR, modified from ARM-PCR. TCRdb passed the multiplex PCR reads through MiXCR, listing each CDR3 protein once. In the table there are more than 85,000 distinct CDR3 sequences, roughly 62% of which are singletons. Sequencing was carried out using lung tumor tissue. These TCRs come from a man aged 70 or older with non-small cell lung cancer.

Notes on this clonotype: Mismatch with germline at one junction end may stem from a read error. The rearrangement links TRBV11-2 to TRBJ2-1, with 9 bases aligning to TRBD2. This CDR3 spans 13 amino acids. Germline V gene lookup returns CDR1 SGHAT and CDR2 FQNNGV. CDR3 sequence: CASSQGLANEHFF. Written as DNA, the CDR3 is TGTGCCAGCAGCCAGGGACTAGCCAATGAGCACTTTTTC.

The chain couples TRBV11-3 to TRBJ2-5; a possible D gene is TRBD2 (6 bases). V was trimmed by 7 bases and J by 7 bases, leaving 16 bases between them. This CDR3 region has 13 residues. Germline assignment: CDR1 SGHNT and CDR2 YENEEA. As DNA, the CDR3 is TGTGCCAGCAACACAGGCTTGGGAGGGACCCAGTACTTC. This sequence encodes CASNTGLGGTQYF.

The chain recombines TRBV7-2 with TRBJ2-7, with D possibly TRBD1 on 6 matching bases. The germline CDR1 and CDR2 sequences are SGHTA and FQGNSA. Trimming pared 4 bases from V and 7 bases from J, leaving 14 bases between. The CDR3 runs 13 residues. The CDR3 region has the DNA TGTGCCAGCAGCTACAGGGCCAGCAGAGAGCAGTACTTC. Protein sequence: CASSYRASREQYF.

This clonotype was detected many times. The rearrangement links TRBV4-1 to TRBJ2-5; D gene uncertain. This CDR3 region has 16 residues. Germline CDR1 MGHRA, CDR2 YSYEKL. The V end was cut by 4 bases, the J end by 4 bases, with 19 bases between. The CDR3 loop reads CASSPRLTKIRETQYF. The CDR3 region has the DNA TGCGCCAGCAGCCCTCGGTTGACGAAGATTAGAGAGACCCAGTACTTC.

This clonotype was recorded only once. Because it lacks the conserved phenylalanine or tryptophan at the end, this CDR3 is likely a read error. The V and J genes are TRBV11-2 and TRBJ2-7; tentatively, D is TRBD1 or TRBD2 (5 bases each). The CDR3 sequence is 14 residues long. Germline-derived CDR1 and CDR2 are SGHAT and FQNNGV. The CDR3 DNA reads TGTCCCAGCAGCTTAGCAGGGAGCTCCTACGAGCAGTACTGC. Translated, it gives CPSSLAGSSYEQYC.

In regard to this clonotype: This sequence may be a read error, since a much larger clone differs from it by one base. The chain has TRBV6-1 and TRBJ1-1, with D tentatively TRBD1 (6 bases). Germline values: CDR1 MNHNS, CDR2 SASEGT. CDR3 length equals 15 residues. The CDR3 region has the DNA TGTGCCATCAGTGAAGTGCAGGGGAGGAACACTGAAGCTTTCTTT. It yields the protein CAISEVQGRNTEAFF.

This clonotype was picked up a small number of times. This may come from a read error, since a much larger clone is one base off. Since the CDR3 does not end with the conserved phenylalanine or tryptophan, this likely comes from a read error. This chain links TRBV4-1 with TRBJ2-5; D call uncertain. V dropped 0 bases and J dropped 4 bases, with 9 bases sitting between them. Germline V CDR1 and CDR2: MGHRA, YSYEKL. This CDR3 spans 14 amino acids. CDR3 nucleotides: TGCGCCAGCAGCCAAGACTATGGTTCAGAGACCCAGTACCTC. Protein product: CASSQDYGSETQYL.

This clonotype was observed once. The junction shows a germline mismatch at one end, possibly a read error. The chain couples TRBV5-1 to TRBJ2-6; D is possibly TRBD1 or TRBD2 (5 bases each). Germline lookup yields CDR1 SGHRS and CDR2 YFSETQ. The CDR3 runs to 14 residues. As DNA, the CDR3 is TGCGCCAGCAGGGGGAGCTCTGGGGCCAACGTCCCGACTTTC. Its protein product is CASRGSSGANVPTF.

As for this clonotype: Its ends do not fully match the called genes, so a read error is possible. CDR3 region: CASSLDSMGYDQYF. In nucleotides, the CDR3 is TGTGCCAGCAGCTTAGATTCGATGGGGTACGATCAGTACTTT. The chain combines TRBV11-2 with TRBJ2-7, with unresolved D. This CDR3 spans 14 amino acids. The V gene's germline CDR1 is SGHAT and CDR2 FQNNGV.

Many counts were recorded for this clonotype. The chain carries TRBV10-3 and TRBJ2-5; TRBD2 aligns across 11 bases. Losses at the gene ends were 3 bases for V and 5 bases for J; bases not matched to a gene: 5. The CDR3 loop spans 15 amino acids. Germline-derived CDR1 and CDR2 are ENHRY and SYGVKD. DNA for the CDR3: TGTGCCATCAGTGATCCTAGCGGGGGGACGGAGACCCAGTACTTC. This gives the protein CAISDPSGGTETQYF.

As regards this clonotype: This sequence may be a read error, since a much larger clone differs from it by one base. The chain links TRBV20-1 to TRBJ1-5; no clear D gene. This CDR3 is 15 amino acids long. CDR1 is DFQATT, CDR2 SNEGSKA, per germline (reference sequence). The CDR3 here is CSARDSRTLNLPQHF. CDR3 coding DNA: TGCAGTGCTAGAGATTCACGGACCCTTAATCTGCCCCAGCATTTT.

The chain uses TRBV28 and TRBJ2-1; D possibly matches TRBD1 or TRBD2 (5 bases each). Germline assignment: CDR1 MDHEN and CDR2 SYDVKM. The CDR3 is 15 residues long. V was trimmed by 7 bases and J by 6 bases, leaving 19 bases between them. CDR3 sequence (DNA): TGTGCCAGCAACCGGGGACGGATCCTCCTCAATGAGCAGTTCTTC. It codes for CASNRGRILLNEQFF.

A remark on this clonotype: At one of its ends the junction is not consistent with the germline gene, which may arise from a read error. The CDR3 DNA follows: TGTAGCGTTGCCCGACACGGCACAAACTATGGCTACACCTTC. Protein product: CSVARHGTNYGYTF. The V gene is TRBV29-1, the J gene TRBJ1-2; D is uncertain. There are 14 residues in the CDR3. The germline gives CDR1 SQVTM, CDR2 ANQGSEA. Complete variable domain (other parts from reference TRBV29-1 and TRBJ1-2): SAVISQKPSRDICQRGTSLTIQCQVDSQVTMMFWYRQQPGQSLTLIATANQGSEATYESGFVIDKFPISRPNLTFSTLTVSNMSPEDSSIYLCSVARHGTNYGYTFGSGTRLTVV.

This clonotype was seen only a few times. The rearrangement uses TRBV11-2 and TRBJ2-7, with TRBD1 identical over 9 bases. Germline V gene lookup returns CDR1 SGHAT and CDR2 FQNNGV. This CDR3 spans 17 amino acids. Unmatched junction bases numbered 24, after V lost 5 bases and J lost 13 bases. CDR3: CASSLRPPGQGAGGQYF. In nucleotides, the CDR3 is TGTGCCAGCAGCCTACGACCACCGGGACAGGGAGCTGGGGGGCAATACTTC.

The sample holds many counts of this clonotype. V usage is TRBV6-6 and J usage is TRBJ1-2; 8 positions agree with TRBD1. V was pared by 4 bases and J by 3 bases, with 7 bases of the junction left unmatched. In germline, CDR1 is MNHNY, CDR2 SVGAGI (reference sequence). This CDR3 has 15 residues. In DNA form, the CDR3 reads TGTGCCAGCAGTTCTCTCGACAGGGGAGACTATGGCTACACCTTC. It yields the protein CASSSLDRGDYGYTF.

Worth noting for this clonotype: The conserved closing phenylalanine or tryptophan is absent in this CDR3, likely reflecting a read error. This chain uses TRBV11-2 with TRBJ2-1; 8 bases map to TRBD2. Germline V gene sequence: CDR1 SGHAT, CDR2 FQNNGV. V trimming: 4 bases; J trimming: 8 bases; junction bases outside the gene matches: 7. The CDR3 has 14 amino acids. The CDR3 is CASSYNGGADEQFV. The CDR3 DNA is TGTGCCAGCAGCTATAACGGGGGGGCAGATGAGCAGTTCGTA.

The chain uses TRBV29-1 and TRBJ1-2; D is ambiguous. Between the trimmed V and J ends, which lost 2 bases and 9 bases, there was a span of 7 bases. Per germline, CDR1 SQVTM and CDR2 ANQGSEA. The CDR3 totals 10 residues. CDR3 nucleotides: TGCAGCGTTGAAAAGAACCGCTACACCTTC. Its protein product is CSVEKNRYTF.

The chain carries TRBV20-1 and TRBJ2-5; D possibly corresponds to TRBD1 (5 bases). CDR3 length: 12 amino acids. Germline values: CDR1 DFQATT, CDR2 SNEGSKA (reference sequence). Here the CDR3 reads CSRDSPQKIQYF. In nucleotides, the CDR3 is TGCAGCAGAGACAGCCCTCAAAAGATCCAGTACTTC.

This clonotype was observed a handful of times. The chain has TRBV29-1 and TRBJ2-7, with D perhaps matching TRBD2 (5 bases). The CDR3 loop spans 15 amino acids. Germline-derived CDR1 and CDR2 are SQVTM and ANQGSEA. Trimming shortened V by 6 bases and J by 4 bases, and 22 bases separated the two germline ends. CDR3 DNA: TGCAGCGTCCGAACGGGGAGCAGACTCGCTTACGAGCAGTACTTC. It specifies CSVRTGSRLAYEQYF.

This clonotype was detected a few times. This clone may be a read error of a much larger clone one base away. The chain has TRBV29-1 and TRBJ1-5, with no clear D. Germline V CDR1 and CDR2: SQVTM, ANQGSEA. Trimming shortened V by 4 bases and J by 11 bases, and 15 bases separated the two germline ends. This CDR3 comprises 12 residues. The CDR3 coding sequence is TGCAGCGTTGGAGCGGGTGGGCAGTCCCAGCATTTT. Protein: CSVGAGGQSQHF.

The chain recombines TRBV20-1 with TRBJ2-7; D may correspond to TRBD1 or TRBD2 (5 bases each). V lost 4 bases and J lost 2, with 12 bases in between. This CDR3 comprises 13 residues. The germline gives CDR1 DFQATT, CDR2 SNEGSKA (reference sequence). The CDR3: CSATGPVAYEQYF. As DNA, the CDR3 is TGCAGTGCTACGGGACCAGTGGCCTACGAGCAGTACTTC.